The 15 T cell receptor beta chains reported below all come from one sample, sequenced in a study of T-cell memory formation after mild COVID-19. Via MiXCR, TCRdb re-called the 5' RACE reads, giving one row per CDR3 protein. The sample comprises a few hundred thousand distinct CDR3 sequences, roughly 17% of which are singletons, and approximately 23% rests with the top ten. The sample taken for sequencing was PBMCs or a T cell subset sorted from them (not recorded which). All receptors derive from a man younger than 35 who had mild COVID-19 (a few samples of this study predate the infection). Cell type and time point are not known.

The chain employs TRBV25-1 and TRBJ2-3; D gene uncertain. The CDR3 has 14 amino acids. Germline V CDR1 and CDR2: MGHDK, SYGVNS. The ends were cut back, 7 bases at V and 1 base at J, with 12 bases in the middle. In nucleotides, the CDR3 is TGTGCCAGCACCCCTGACCAGGGCACAGATACGCAGTATTTT. Translation gives CASTPDQGTDTQYF.

The rearrangement uses TRBV11-2 and TRBJ2-5; the match to TRBD1 covers 8 bases. Germline loops: CDR1 SGHAT, CDR2 FQNNGV. V was clipped by 3 bases and J by 3 bases; unmatched bases: 3. The CDR3 is 14 residues long. DNA of the CDR3: TGTGCCAGCAGCTTTTGGACAGGGAAAGAGACCCAGTACTTC. It specifies CASSFWTGKETQYF.

The chain carries TRBV6-6 and TRBJ2-2; D is undetermined. Germline CDR1 MNHNY, CDR2 SVGAGI (reference sequence). V was shortened by 6 bases and J by 10 bases, with 9 bases between the two germline ends. The CDR3 has 11 amino acids. CDR3 region: CASSHIEELFF. The CDR3 region has the DNA TGTGCCAGCAGCCACATTGAGGAGCTGTTTTTT.

The chain carries TRBV28 and TRBJ2-7; D gene unclear. Germline V CDR1 and CDR2: MDHEN, SYDVKM. The CDR3 is 17 residues long. V shed 4 bases and J shed 3 bases, with 22 bases lying between them. The DNA of the CDR3 is TGTGCCAGCAGTTCCGCCTCCCCGTTAGGGAACAACTACGAGCAGTACGTC. Its protein is CASSSASPLGNNYEQYV.

The chain joins TRBV6-1 to TRBJ1-6; D might be TRBD1 (5 bases). This CDR3 region has 13 residues. Trimming removed 0 bases from V and 14 bases from J, with 11 bases in between. Germline CDR1 is MNHNS and CDR2 is SASEGT. DNA for the CDR3: TGTGCCAGCAGTGAAGCGTGGGGGGTTTCCCTCCACTTT. Protein product: CASSEAWGVSLHF.

The genes are TRBV2 and TRBJ2-5, with no clear D. Germline CDR1 is SNHLY and CDR2 is FYNNEI. This CDR3 is built from 14 residues. The CDR3 coding sequence is TGTGCAGTGGCGTTCACCGGCACTGGGGAGACCCAGTACTTC. It encodes CAVAFTGTGETQYF. The whole variable domain, remainder taken from reference TRBV2 and TRBJ2-5, is EPEVTQTPSHQVTQMGQEVILRCVPISNHLYFYWYRQILGQKVEFLVSFYNNEISEKSEIFDDQFSVERPDGSNFTLKIRSTKLEDSAMYFCAVAFTGTGETQYFGPGTRLLVL.

There are a few counts of this clonotype. V and J are TRBV3-1 and TRBJ2-5, with a tentative D call TRBD2 (6 bases). Germline values: CDR1 LGHDT, CDR2 YNNKEL (reference sequence). Trimming left V 4 bases short and J 5 bases short, with 11 bases between. This CDR3 has 13 amino acids. The CDR3, as DNA: TGTGCCAGCAGCCCTTGGGCGGGGGAGACCCAGTACTTC. Its translation: CASSPWAGETQYF.

This clonotype has a handful of counts. The chain employs TRBV7-6 and TRBJ2-1, with D perhaps matching TRBD1 (6 bases). This CDR3 contains 12 residues. CDR1 and CDR2 from the germline V gene are SGHVS and FNYEAQ. Trimming shortened V by 5 bases and J by 8 bases, and 10 bases separated the two germline ends. As DNA, the CDR3 is TGTGCCAGCAGCCTTACAGGGTATGAGCAGTTCTTC. Protein sequence: CASSLTGYEQFF.

This chain joins TRBV5-1 and TRBJ2-3; tentatively, D is TRBD1 (5 bases). Deletions cut 4 bases from V and 1 base from J, with 13 bases between. This CDR3 contains 15 residues. CDR1 SGHRS and CDR2 YFSETQ come from the germline V gene. CDR3 DNA: TGCGCCAGCAGCCAGGACACAGCCCGCACAGATACGCAGTATTTT. This gives the protein CASSQDTARTDTQYF.

V gene TRBV28 combines with J gene TRBJ2-1, with 10 bases fitting TRBD2. Germline V gene lookup returns CDR1 MDHEN and CDR2 SYDVKM. V lost 6 bases to trimming and J lost 8 bases; unmatched junction nucleotides: 10. The CDR3 covers 15 residues. The CDR3 sequence is CASSYGAGGRYEQFF. The CDR3 bases are TGTGCCAGCAGCTATGGAGCGGGGGGGCGTTATGAGCAGTTCTTC.

The rearrangement links TRBV4-2 to TRBJ2-1; 9 positions agree with TRBD2. Germline assignment: CDR1 LGHNA and CDR2 YNFKEQ. J lost 7 bases, V lost 1 base, and 5 bases had no gene match. The CDR3 length is 15 residues. CDR3 sequence (DNA): TGTGCCAGCAGCCAAGTAAGCGGGGGGCGGAATGAGCAGTTCTTC. Protein sequence: CASSQVSGGRNEQFF.

The sample holds a few counts of this clonotype. The CDR3, as DNA: TGTGCCAGCAGCCAAGGGGGCGGAGCAGATACGCAGTATTTT. Protein: CASSQGGGADTQYF. This chain uses TRBV14 with TRBJ2-3; TRBD1 might be the D (5 bases). V gave up 1 base and J gave up 4 bases, with 9 bases separating them. The CDR3 length is 14 residues. Germline V gives CDR1 SGHDN, CDR2 FVKESK.

The J gene is TRBJ1-5, the V gene TRBV2; D gene unclear. Trimming removed 7 bases at V and 0 bases at J, with 10 bases between. The V gene's germline CDR1 is SNHLY and CDR2 FYNNEI. The CDR3 sequence is 14 residues long. The CDR3 reads CASTTEYSNQPQHF. The CDR3 nucleotides are TGTGCCAGCACAACCGAATATAGCAATCAGCCCCAGCATTTT.

This clonotype was picked up many times. V and J are TRBV12-3 or TRBV12-4 and TRBJ2-7; D possibly corresponds to TRBD2 (6 bases). The V end lost 4 bases, the J end lost 0 bases, and 16 bases lay between the germline ends. CDR3 length: 16 residues. The CDR3 sequence is CASSSQVPGLSYEQYF. The CDR3 DNA is TGTGCCAGCAGTTCCCAGGTCCCGGGACTCTCCTACGAGCAGTACTTC.

This clonotype was detected only a few times. The chain links TRBV29-1 to TRBJ2-6; 7 bases line up with TRBD2. The V segment lost 1 base and the J segment 0 bases; nucleotides outside the gene matches: 9. This CDR3 comprises 18 residues. The germline CDR1 and CDR2 sequences are SQVTM and ANQGSEA. The CDR3 region has the DNA TGCAGCGTTGAAGGTTCAGCTAGCGGTAGCTCTGGGGCCAACGTCCTGACTTTC. Translation gives CSVEGSASGSSGANVLTF.